Each of the 5 T cell receptor beta chains below was sequenced from the same sample in a study of blood T cell repertoires in COVID-19. Using immunoSEQ multiplex PCR, the repertoire was profiled, and TCRdb retains in-frame clones only, with some absent. The sample contains some 350,000 clones, about nine tenths of which appear only once. Specimen: peripheral blood. The source of these receptors is a woman aged 50 to 60 with COVID-19, enrolled during active disease.

This clone was detected once. The rearrangement joins TRBV16 to TRBJ2-3; the D is unclear. In germline, CDR1 is KGHSY, CDR2 FQNENV. V was pared by 5 bases and J by 6 bases, with 15 bases between. The CDR3 runs to 14 residues. The CDR3 here is CASSTWALSDTQYF. The CDR3 DNA sequence: TGTGCCAGCAGCACCTGGGCCTTGTCGGATACGCAGTATTTT. Using reference TRBV16 and TRBJ2-3 for the parts outside the CDR3, the full variable domain is GEEVAQTPKHLVRGEGQKAKLYCAPIKGHSYVFWYQQVLKNEFKFLISFQNENVFDETGMPKERFSAKCLPNSPCSLEIQATKLEDSAVYFCASSTWALSDTQYFGPGTRLTVL.

The CDR3 bases are TGTGCCAGTAGTATTGCCCCGGGGGAGGTCTACGAGCAGTACTTC. Protein sequence: CASSIAPGEVYEQYF. The rearrangement links TRBV19 to TRBJ2-7, with D perhaps TRBD2 (6 bases). Trimming left V 3 bases short and J 3 bases short, with 15 bases between. Germline V gene lookup returns CDR1 LNHDA and CDR2 SQIVND (reference sequence). The CDR3 loop spans 15 amino acids. Looking up the rest from reference TRBV19 and TRBJ2-7 gives the full variable domain: DGGITQSPKYLFRKEGQNVTLSCEQNLNHDAMYWYRQDPGQGLRLIYYSQIVNDFQKGDIAEGYSVSREKKESFPLTVTSAQKNPTAFYLCASSIAPGEVYEQYFGPGTRLTVT.

The chain has TRBV11-3 and TRBJ2-5, with 7 nucleotides matching TRBD2. The junction had 6 bases not matched to a gene; V was cut back by 6 bases and J by 2 bases. The CDR3 spans 14 residues. Germline V CDR1 and CDR2: SGHNT, YENEEA. The CDR3 sequence is CASRPGTNQETQYF. CDR3 DNA: TGTGCCAGCAGGCCAGGGACTAATCAAGAGACCCAGTACTTC.

The V call is TRBV30, the J call TRBJ2-6; TRBD1 matches at 11 bases. V lost 5 bases and J lost 3; bases outside the gene matches: 6. CDR1 is GTSNPN, CDR2 SVGIG, per germline (reference sequence). This CDR3 spans 16 amino acids. The CDR3 bases are TGTGCCTGGTACCGGGACAGGGGGTATGGGGCCAACGTCCTGACTTTC. Translation gives CAWYRDRGYGANVLTF.

This clone was counted only a few times. J is TRBJ2-5 and V is TRBV18; weak D call: TRBD2 (5 bases). The V gene's germline CDR1 is KGHSH and CDR2 LQKENI. The CDR3 length is 13 residues. V was trimmed by 3 bases and J by 5 bases, leaving 10 bases between them. The CDR3 region has the DNA TGTGCCAGCTCACCTAGTCCGGGGGAGACCCAGTACTTC. As protein: CASSPSPGETQYF.